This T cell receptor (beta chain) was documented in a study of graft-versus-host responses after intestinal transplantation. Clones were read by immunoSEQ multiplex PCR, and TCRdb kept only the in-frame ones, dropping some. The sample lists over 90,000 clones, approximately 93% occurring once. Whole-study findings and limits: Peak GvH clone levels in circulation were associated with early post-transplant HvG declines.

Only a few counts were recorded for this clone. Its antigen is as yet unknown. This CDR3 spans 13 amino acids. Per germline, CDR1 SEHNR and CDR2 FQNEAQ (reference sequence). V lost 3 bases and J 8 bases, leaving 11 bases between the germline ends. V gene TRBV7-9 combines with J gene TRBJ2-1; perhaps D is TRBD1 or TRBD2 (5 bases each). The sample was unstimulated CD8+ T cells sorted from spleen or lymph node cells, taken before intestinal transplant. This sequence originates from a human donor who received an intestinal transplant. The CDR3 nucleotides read TGTGCCAGCAGCTTGGCCAGGGACGATGAGCAGTTCTTC. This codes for CASSLARDDEQFF.